Below, one T cell receptor beta chain is given with its context. These data come from a study of blood T cell repertoires in COVID-19. CDR1 and CDR2 (germline): MNHEY, SVGEGT. V gave up 5 bases and J gave up 6 bases; unmatched junction bases: 14. The CDR3 runs to 17 residues. Using immunoSEQ multiplex PCR, the repertoire was profiled, and TCRdb retains in-frame clones only, with some absent. Counted here are 30,000 to 40,000 clones, 84% occurring once; the ten biggest clones make up approximately 1.6%. This TCR was sampled from a man in his fifties or sixties with COVID-19, enrolled during active disease. The chain couples TRBV6-2 or TRBV6-3 to TRBJ2-7; 12 positions agree with TRBD1. The sample comprised peripheral blood. The CDR3 loop is CASSHKSGTGGSSEQYF. The CDR3 nucleotides read TGTGCCAGCAGTCACAAATCCGGGACAGGGGGCTCCAGCGAGCAGTACTTC.